One and the same sample provided the 18 T cell receptor beta chains below, sequenced in a study of T-cell memory formation after mild COVID-19. TCRdb redid the calling of the 5' RACE reads with MiXCR, one entry per CDR3 protein. Of around 150,000 distinct CDR3 sequences listed, roughly 31% are singletons. Sample: PBMCs or a T cell subset sorted from them (not recorded which). The receptors were sampled from an adult woman who had mild COVID-19 (a few samples of this study predate the infection). Cell type and time point are not known.

This clonotype occurred a few times. This rearrangement joins TRBV18 to TRBJ2-1; 7 nucleotides align to TRBD2. From germline, CDR1 is KGHSH and CDR2 LQKENI. The CDR3 is 15 residues long. Unmatched junction bases numbered 7, after V lost 3 bases and J lost 5 bases. In nucleotides, the CDR3 is TGTGCCAGCTCACCCAGCGGGAAGAAGAACAATGAGCAGTTCTTC. Translating it yields CASSPSGKKNNEQFF.

The V gene is TRBV10-3, the J gene TRBJ1-6, with D possibly TRBD1 on 5 matching bases. The CDR3 contains 16 residues. Germline V gives CDR1 ENHRY, CDR2 SYGVKD. Trimming cost V 0 bases and J 4 bases, with 10 bases left between them. The CDR3 coding sequence is TGTGCCATCAGTGAGTCGACAGAACTATATAATTCACCCCTCCACTTT. It codes for CAISESTELYNSPLHF.

The gene calls are TRBV7-8 and TRBJ1-2; D is ambiguous. Germline V gene sequence: CDR1 SGHVS, CDR2 FQNEAQ. The V gene lost 1 base and the J gene lost 5 bases, with 26 bases spanning the gap. The CDR3 length is 19 residues. The CDR3 DNA sequence: TGTGCCAGCAGCTTAGAGCGCGGCTTGGCGACGGCAGCTTTTTATGGCTACACCTTC. Translating it yields CASSLERGLATAAFYGYTF.

The CDR3 coding sequence is TGTGCCAGCCGGGGCCCGGCAGGCACAGATACGCAGTATTTT. Its protein product is CASRGPAGTDTQYF. V and J are TRBV2 and TRBJ2-3; TRBD1 or TRBD2 may be the D gene (5 bases each). Germline assignment: CDR1 SNHLY and CDR2 FYNNEI. V was trimmed by 8 bases and J by 1 base, leaving 13 bases between them. The length of the CDR3 is 14 residues.

The chain has TRBV24-1 and TRBJ2-1; 10 bases line up with TRBD1. The length of the CDR3 is 17 residues. After removal of 3 bases from V and 3 bases from J, the junction contained 7 bases not matched to a gene. Germline V lookup: CDR1 KGHDR, CDR2 SFDVKD. The CDR3 coding sequence is TGTGCCACCAGTGATCCCGGACAGGGGGGATTCTACAATGAGCAGTTCTTC. It yields the protein CATSDPGQGGFYNEQFF.

Only one count was recorded for this clonotype. The chain links TRBV14 to TRBJ1-2; TRBD1 is a possible D gene (5 bases). The V gene's germline CDR1 is SGHDN and CDR2 FVKESK. The CDR3 sequence is 14 residues long. V lost 1 base and J lost 8, with 14 bases in between. CDR3 sequence (DNA): TGTGCCAGCAGCCAAGGAGGGGCAGGGCGCGGCTACACCTTC. This encodes CASSQGGAGRGYTF.

The chain uses TRBV12-3 or TRBV12-4 and TRBJ2-7; D is perhaps TRBD2 (5 bases). The CDR3 consists of 14 residues. V gave up 5 bases and J gave up 4 bases, with 15 bases separating them. The CDR3 reads CASSPPGIGYEQYF. The CDR3 region has the DNA TGTGCCAGCAGTCCCCCCGGGATAGGATACGAGCAGTACTTC.

V usage is TRBV24-1 and J usage is TRBJ2-7; 11 bases line up with TRBD1. The CDR3 contains 17 residues. Trimming removed 5 bases from V and 4 bases from J; junction bases left unmatched: 12. Germline lookup yields CDR1 KGHDR and CDR2 SFDVKD. The CDR3: CATSAPLPGQGGYEQYF. The CDR3 nucleotides are TGTGCCACCAGTGCCCCACTTCCGGGACAGGGGGGATACGAGCAGTACTTC.

The rearrangement uses TRBV27 and TRBJ1-3; 7 nucleotides agree with TRBD1. This CDR3 is built from 16 residues. V gave up 5 bases and J gave up 4 bases; unmatched junction bases: 11. The germline V gene encodes CDR1 MNHEY and CDR2 SMNVEV (reference sequence). In nucleotides, the CDR3 is TGTGCCAGCAGTCCTACTTCGACAGGGCGCGGAAACACCATATATTTT. Protein sequence: CASSPTSTGRGNTIYF.

The chain is built from TRBV7-9 and TRBJ2-7, with D possibly TRBD1 on 6 matching bases. With 5 bases removed from V and 2 bases from J, the gap between germline ends came to 7 bases. CDR1 is SEHNR and CDR2 is FQNEAQ in the germline V gene (reference sequence). CDR3 length equals 12 residues. CDR3 sequence (DNA): TGTGCCAGCAGCGGGGGCACCTACGAGCAGTACTTC. Protein: CASSGGTYEQYF.

This clonotype was recorded a few times. The chain uses TRBV4-1 and TRBJ2-1, with 7 nucleotides matching TRBD2. V shed 8 bases, J shed 8 bases, and the junction held 9 bases outside the gene matches. The CDR3 is 13 amino acids. The germline V gene encodes CDR1 MGHRA and CDR2 YSYEKL. CDR3 region: CASRGERGHEQFF. The CDR3 DNA reads TGCGCCAGCCGAGGCGAGCGGGGACATGAGCAGTTCTTC.

The chain employs TRBV10-3 and TRBJ2-3; no definite D call. The germline gives CDR1 ENHRY, CDR2 SYGVKD. The CDR3 is 12 residues long. Trimming cost V 4 bases and J 2 bases, with 4 bases left between them. The CDR3 region is CAISGDTDTQYF. The CDR3 bases are TGTGCCATCAGTGGGGACACAGATACGCAGTATTTT.

This clonotype was counted a single time. The chain carries TRBV4-2 and TRBJ2-7; 14 bases match TRBD2. Trimming removed 1 base from V and 6 bases from J; junction bases left unmatched: 5. The CDR3 is 16 residues long. Germline V CDR1 and CDR2: LGHNA, YNFKEQ. The CDR3 coding sequence is TGTGCCAGCAGCCAAGCGGTGGGGACTAGCGGGAGCGAGCAGTACTTC. It is translated as CASSQAVGTSGSEQYF.

This chain's CDR3 is CSVGFGGAGYGYTF. CDR3 DNA: TGCAGCGTTGGATTCGGGGGCGCAGGTTATGGCTACACCTTC. V usage is TRBV29-1 and J usage is TRBJ1-2; possibly TRBD1 for D (6 bases). V lost 4 bases to trimming and J lost 5 bases, with 17 bases between them. The CDR3 runs 14 residues. Germline V gene data show CDR1 as SQVTM and CDR2 as ANQGSEA.

The chain carries TRBV12-3 or TRBV12-4 and TRBJ2-3; no firm D call. V dropped 6 bases and J dropped 4 bases, with 11 bases sitting between them. CDR3 size: 13 residues. The CDR3 bases are TGTGCCAGCAGAGGTCTAATGGCAGATACGCAGTATTTT. It codes for CASRGLMADTQYF.

The chain uses TRBV7-9 and TRBJ2-3; TRBD1 might be the D (5 bases). The CDR3 is 15 amino acids. V was shortened by 3 bases and J by 3 bases, with 13 bases between the two germline ends. CDR1 and CDR2 (germline): SEHNR, FQNEAQ (reference sequence). CDR3 residues: CASSFSGAVTDTQYF. Here the CDR3 DNA reads TGTGCCAGCAGCTTTAGTGGGGCGGTTACAGATACGCAGTATTTT.

This chain uses TRBV3-1 with TRBJ1-5; 12 bases agree with TRBD1. The CDR3 runs to 18 residues. Trimming took 3 bases from V and 4 from J; bases not matched to a gene: 10. The V gene's germline CDR1 is LGHDT and CDR2 YNNKEL (reference sequence). CDR3 in DNA: TGTGCCAGCAGCCAGGCCGGGACAGGGGGCGCAGGGAATCAGCCCCAGCATTTT. Encoded protein: CASSQAGTGGAGNQPQHF.

This rearrangement joins TRBV5-5 to TRBJ1-1; D is unclear. Trimming took 0 bases from V and 1 from J, leaving 7 bases between them. This CDR3 has 14 amino acids. Germline CDR1 SGHKS, CDR2 YYEKEE (reference sequence). The CDR3 sequence is CASSLVRANTEAFF. CDR3 nucleotide sequence: TGTGCCAGCAGCTTGGTGAGGGCGAACACTGAAGCTTTCTTT.